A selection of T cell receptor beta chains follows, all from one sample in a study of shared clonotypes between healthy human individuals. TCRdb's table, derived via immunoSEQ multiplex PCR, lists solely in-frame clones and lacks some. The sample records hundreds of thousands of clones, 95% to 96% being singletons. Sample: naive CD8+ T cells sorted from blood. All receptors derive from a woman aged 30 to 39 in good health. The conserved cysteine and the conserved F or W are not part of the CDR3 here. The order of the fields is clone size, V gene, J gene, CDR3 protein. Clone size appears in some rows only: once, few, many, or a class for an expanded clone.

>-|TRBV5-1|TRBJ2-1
ASSLGCNEQF
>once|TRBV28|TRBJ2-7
ASSVLAGGYEQY
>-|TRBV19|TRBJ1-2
ATRGIRGYT
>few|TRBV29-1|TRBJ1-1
SVTAGNTEAF
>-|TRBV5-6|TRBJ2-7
ASSFVRDYEQY
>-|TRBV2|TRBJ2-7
ASSEIWIRGDRYEQY
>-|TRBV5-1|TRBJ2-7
ASSLIGYEQY
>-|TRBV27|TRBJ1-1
ASSLSVANTEAF
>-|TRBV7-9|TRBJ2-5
ASSSGQQETQY
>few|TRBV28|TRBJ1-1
ASSKLGREAF
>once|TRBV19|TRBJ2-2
ASTPPAGYTGELF
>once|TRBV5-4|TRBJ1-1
ASSLAFQNTEAF
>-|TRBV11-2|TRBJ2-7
ASSLEAYEQY
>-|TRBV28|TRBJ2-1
ASSFGSNEQF
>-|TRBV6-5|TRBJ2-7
ASSLLKTYEQY
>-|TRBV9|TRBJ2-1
ASSVDSGTEQF
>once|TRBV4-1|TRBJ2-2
ASSQTLLRELF
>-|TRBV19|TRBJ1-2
ASSMSVNTYGYT
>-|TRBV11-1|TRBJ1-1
ASRLGRGSTEAF
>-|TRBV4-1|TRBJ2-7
ASSPPSGEQY
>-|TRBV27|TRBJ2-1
ASSLYKGIREQF
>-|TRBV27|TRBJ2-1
ASVVGGGNEQF
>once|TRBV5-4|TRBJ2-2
ASSLDGAGTGELF
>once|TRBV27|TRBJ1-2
ASPGSGRGETNYGYT
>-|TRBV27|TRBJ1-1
ASSFQQGAEAF
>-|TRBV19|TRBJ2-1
ASSPYLAGRYNEQF
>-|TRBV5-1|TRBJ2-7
ASSLLGAEQY
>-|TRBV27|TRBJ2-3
ASSLYQSTGPATDTQY
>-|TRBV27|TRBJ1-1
ASSLRGPNTEAF
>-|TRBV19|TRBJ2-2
ASSMPLPRMAGELF
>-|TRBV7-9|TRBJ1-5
ASSQQGAGNQPQH
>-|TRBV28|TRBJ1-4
ASSSPGTMEEKLF
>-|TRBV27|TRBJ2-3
ASNVSGRRMDTQY
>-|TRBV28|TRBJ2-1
ASSTSLAGRNSYNEQF
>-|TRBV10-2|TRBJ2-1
ASSESSGREQF
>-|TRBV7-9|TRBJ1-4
ASNNTTGGLEKLF
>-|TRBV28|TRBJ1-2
ASSFEARGYGYT
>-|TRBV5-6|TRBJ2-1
ASSLGSYNEQF
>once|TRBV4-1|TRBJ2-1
ASSQGNNEQF
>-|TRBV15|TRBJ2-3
ATSRDPRRSTDTQY
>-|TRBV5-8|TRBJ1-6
ASSFSGGVNSPLH
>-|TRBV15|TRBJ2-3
ATSRRDREFADTQY
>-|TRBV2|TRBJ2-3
ASSEGKRLVYDTQY
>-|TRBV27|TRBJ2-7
ASSYTGGPYEQY
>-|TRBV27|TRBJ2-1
ASSHPGFLHNEQF
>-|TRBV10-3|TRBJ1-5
AISEGWNEPQH
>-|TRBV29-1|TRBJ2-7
SVEDRGSYEQY
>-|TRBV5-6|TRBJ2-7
ASRKKGIPYEQY
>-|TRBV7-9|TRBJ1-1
ASKGQGANTEAF